These T cell receptor beta chains were read from a single sample in a study of T cell responses to AZD1222 COVID-19 vaccine. Sequencing was performed with immunoSEQ multiplex PCR; in TCRdb, only in-frame clones are kept and a portion is missing. The sample holds approximately 100,000 clones, 92% seen once. The material sequenced was peripheral blood, taken on day 0 of AZD1222 vaccination. All receptors come from an adult in good health. CDR3s include the opening cysteine and the closing phenylalanine or tryptophan. Each record gives: D gene, J gene, clone size, V gene, CDR3 protein, CDR3 DNA. A D gene is named only where the DNA matches it firmly. Some rows mark clone size as missing; the rest say once, few, many or name a class of expanded clone.

>-|TRBJ2-1|once|TRBV11-2
CASSLVEGVSYNEQFF
TGTGCCAGCAGCTTAGTTGAGGGAGTAAGCTACAATGAGCAGTTCTTC
>-|TRBJ1-1|-|TRBV4-2
CASSHWGAVSEAFF
TGTGCCAGCAGCCACTGGGGGGCGGTTTCTGAAGCCTTCTTT
>-|TRBJ2-7|-|TRBV19
CASSPGQAYEQYF
TGTGCCAGTAGTCCCGGACAAGCCTACGAGCAGTACTTC
>-|TRBJ2-3|-|TRBV7-9
CASSLPREPDTQYF
TGTGCCAGCAGCTTACCCCGGGAGCCAGATACGCAGTATTTT
>TRBD1|TRBJ2-7|-|TRBV6-2/TRBV6-3
CASSSGQGAEQYF
TGTGCCAGCAGTTCGGGACAGGGGGCCGAGCAGTACTTC
>TRBD2|TRBJ2-7|-|TRBV2
CASGTSGTYEQYF
TGTGCCAGCGGGACTAGCGGTACCTACGAGCAGTACTTC
>-|TRBJ1-2|-|TRBV19
CASSTTGQLYGYTF
TGTGCCAGTAGTACAACAGGACAGCTCTATGGCTACACCTTC
>TRBD2|TRBJ2-7|once|TRBV6-2/TRBV6-3
CASSHSGSYEQYF
TGTGCCAGCAGTCATAGCGGGAGTTACGAGCAGTACTTC
>TRBD2|TRBJ2-7|-|TRBV4-2
CASSHFGLAVEQYF
TGTGCCAGCAGCCATTTTGGACTAGCGGTAGAGCAGTACTTC
>TRBD2|TRBJ2-2|-|TRBV14
CASSQAVGRASTGELFF
TGTGCCAGCAGCCAAGCTGTCGGGAGGGCTTCTACCGGGGAGCTGTTTTTT
>-|TRBJ2-4|-|TRBV14
CASSQDYGDGDKNIQYF
TGTGCCAGCAGCCAAGATTACGGGGACGGAGACAAAAACATTCAGTACTTC
>-|TRBJ2-2|-|TRBV27
CASSRLNTGELFF
TGTGCCAGCAGTCGACTTAACACCGGGGAGCTGTTTTTT
>-|TRBJ1-1|-|TRBV7-2
CASSYYRDVNTEAFF
TGTGCCAGCAGCTACTACAGGGATGTGAACACTGAAGCTTTCTTT
>-|TRBJ2-1|-|TRBV15
CATSRGWHSYNEQFF
TGTGCCACCAGCAGGGGGTGGCACTCCTACAATGAGCAGTTCTTC
>-|TRBJ2-7|-|TRBV15
CATSRAGGPYEQYF
TGTGCCACCAGCAGAGCCGGCGGCCCCTACGAGCAGTACTTC
>-|TRBJ1-4|-|TRBV6-5
CASRRHGNEKLFF
TGTGCCAGCAGGCGACATGGGAATGAAAAACTGTTTTTT
>TRBD1|TRBJ2-2|-|TRBV27
CASSFGTGDSGGVTGELFF
TGTGCCAGCAGTTTCGGGACAGGGGACTCTGGAGGCGTCACCGGGGAGCTGTTTTTT